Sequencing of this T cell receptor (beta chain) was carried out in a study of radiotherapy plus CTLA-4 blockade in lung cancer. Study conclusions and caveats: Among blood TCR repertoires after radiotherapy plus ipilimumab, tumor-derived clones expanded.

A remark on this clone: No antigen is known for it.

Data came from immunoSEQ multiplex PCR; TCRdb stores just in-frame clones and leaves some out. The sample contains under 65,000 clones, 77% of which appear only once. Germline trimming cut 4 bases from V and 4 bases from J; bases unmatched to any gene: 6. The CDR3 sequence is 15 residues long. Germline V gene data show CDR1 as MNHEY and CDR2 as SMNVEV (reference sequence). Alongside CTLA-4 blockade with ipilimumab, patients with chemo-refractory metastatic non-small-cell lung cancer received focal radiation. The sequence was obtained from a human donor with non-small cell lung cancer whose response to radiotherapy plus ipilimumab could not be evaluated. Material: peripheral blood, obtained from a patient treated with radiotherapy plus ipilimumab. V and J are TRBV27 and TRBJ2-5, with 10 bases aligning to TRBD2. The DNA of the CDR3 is TGTGCCAGCAGTTCGGATCTAGCGGGAGTAGAGACCCAGTACTTC. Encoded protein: CASSSDLAGVETQYF.